Listed below are T cell receptor beta chains from one sample, sequenced in a study of blood T cell repertoires in COVID-19. Clones were read by immunoSEQ multiplex PCR, and TCRdb kept only the in-frame ones, dropping some. This table holds under 250,000 clones, roughly 87% found once. Material: PBMCs or T cells enriched from blood (not recorded which). The source is a man aged 25 to 40 who had recovered from COVID-19. CDR3s include the opening cysteine and the closing phenylalanine or tryptophan. The D gene is left open where the match is weak. Size is omitted from some rows. Given values are once, few, many or a class for expanded clones.

v_gene: TRBV19; j_gene: TRBJ1-6; abundance: -; d_gene: -; CDR3aa: CASTGGRGGNSPLHF; CDR3nt: TGTGCCAGTACGGGGGGGCGCGGTGGTAATTCACCCCTCCACTTT
v_gene: TRBV7-9; j_gene: TRBJ2-7; abundance: -; d_gene: -; CDR3aa: CASSLEMLGAGYEQYF; CDR3nt: TGTGCCAGCAGCTTAGAGATGCTGGGGGCCGGCTACGAGCAGTACTTC
v_gene: TRBV11-2; j_gene: TRBJ2-7; abundance: -; d_gene: -; CDR3aa: CASSLASLLSYEQYF; CDR3nt: TGTGCCAGCAGCTTAGCTTCACTCCTTTCCTACGAGCAGTACTTC
v_gene: TRBV7-8; j_gene: TRBJ2-1; abundance: -; d_gene: -; CDR3aa: CASSLGYRGGPYNEQFF; CDR3nt: TGTGCCAGCAGCTTAGGATATAGGGGGGGCCCCTACAATGAGCAGTTCTTC
v_gene: TRBV30; j_gene: TRBJ1-3; abundance: -; d_gene: TRBD1; CDR3aa: CAWTLLNRGIGGNTIYF; CDR3nt: TGTGCCTGGACCTTGCTTAACAGGGGGATTGGTGGAAACACCATATATTTT
v_gene: TRBV6-5; j_gene: TRBJ2-7; abundance: -; d_gene: TRBD2; CDR3aa: CASSYSTSGYEQYF; CDR3nt: TGTGCCAGCAGTTACTCGACTAGCGGCTACGAGCAGTACTTC
v_gene: TRBV29-1; j_gene: TRBJ2-1; abundance: -; d_gene: -; CDR3aa: CSAKTQLLLGNEQFF; CDR3nt: TGCAGCGCAAAGACTCAACTCTTACTAGGCAATGAGCAGTTCTTC
v_gene: TRBV6-5; j_gene: TRBJ1-6; abundance: once; d_gene: TRBD1; CDR3aa: CASARDRNSPLHF; CDR3nt: TGTGCCAGCGCCCGGGACAGAAATTCACCCCTCCACTTT
v_gene: TRBV4-3; j_gene: TRBJ1-2; abundance: -; d_gene: TRBD1; CDR3aa: CASSQETGTAYGYTF; CDR3nt: TGCGCCAGCAGCCAAGAGACCGGGACAGCCTATGGCTACACCTTC
v_gene: TRBV7-9; j_gene: TRBJ1-1; abundance: -; d_gene: -; CDR3aa: CASSLGLQGFTEAFF; CDR3nt: TGTGCCAGCAGCTTAGGTCTCCAGGGGTTCACTGAAGCTTTCTTT
v_gene: TRBV2; j_gene: TRBJ1-5; abundance: -; d_gene: TRBD1; CDR3aa: CASSGTGGSQPQHF; CDR3nt: TGTGCCAGCAGTGGGACAGGGGGCAGTCAGCCCCAGCATTTT
v_gene: TRBV4-1; j_gene: TRBJ2-7; abundance: -; d_gene: -; CDR3aa: CASSQFQGSLYEQYF; CDR3nt: TGCGCCAGCAGCCAATTTCAGGGGTCGCTATACGAGCAGTACTTC
v_gene: TRBV27; j_gene: TRBJ2-7; abundance: -; d_gene: -; CDR3aa: CASRGGTYEQYF; CDR3nt: TGTGCCAGCAGAGGAGGAACCTACGAGCAGTACTTC
v_gene: TRBV4-3; j_gene: TRBJ2-2; abundance: -; d_gene: TRBD2; CDR3aa: CASSHYLAGGTGELFF; CDR3nt: TGCGCCAGCAGCCATTATCTAGCGGGGGGTACCGGGGAGCTGTTTTTT
v_gene: TRBV6-5; j_gene: TRBJ1-1; abundance: -; d_gene: TRBD1; CDR3aa: CASRRQGAPNTEAFF; CDR3nt: TGTGCCAGCAGGAGACAGGGGGCCCCGAACACTGAAGCTTTCTTT
v_gene: TRBV19; j_gene: TRBJ2-5; abundance: once; d_gene: -; CDR3aa: CASSGGSSLVETQYF; CDR3nt: TGTGCCAGTAGTGGGGGGTCCTCGTTGGTGGAGACCCAGTACTTC